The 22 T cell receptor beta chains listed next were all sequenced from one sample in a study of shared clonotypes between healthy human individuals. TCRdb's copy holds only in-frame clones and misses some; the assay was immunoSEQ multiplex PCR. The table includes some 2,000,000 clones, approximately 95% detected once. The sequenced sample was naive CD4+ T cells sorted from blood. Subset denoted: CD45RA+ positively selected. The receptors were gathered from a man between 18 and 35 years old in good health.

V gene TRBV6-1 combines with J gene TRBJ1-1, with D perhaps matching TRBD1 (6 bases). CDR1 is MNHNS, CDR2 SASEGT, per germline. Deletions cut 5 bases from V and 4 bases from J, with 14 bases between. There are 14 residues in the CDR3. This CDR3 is CASSPTGSATEAFF. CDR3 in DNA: TGTGCCAGCAGTCCTACAGGGTCCGCCACTGAAGCTTTCTTT.

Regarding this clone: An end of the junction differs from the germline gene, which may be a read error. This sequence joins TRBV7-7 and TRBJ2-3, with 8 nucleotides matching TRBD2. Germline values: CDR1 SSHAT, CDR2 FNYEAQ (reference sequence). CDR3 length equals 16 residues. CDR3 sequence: CASSQGQRGLSDTQYF. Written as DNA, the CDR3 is TGTGCTAGCAGCCAGGGGCAGCGGGGGTTATCAGATACGCAGTATTTT.

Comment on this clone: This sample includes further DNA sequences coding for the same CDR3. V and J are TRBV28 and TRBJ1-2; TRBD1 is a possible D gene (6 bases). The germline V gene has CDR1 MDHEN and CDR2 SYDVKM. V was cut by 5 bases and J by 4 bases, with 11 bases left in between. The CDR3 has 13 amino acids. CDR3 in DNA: TGTGCCAGCAGTACAGGGACCCCCTATGGCTACACCTTC. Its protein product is CASSTGTPYGYTF.

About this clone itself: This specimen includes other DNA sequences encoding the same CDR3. DNA of the CDR3: TGCGCCAGCAGCTTGGACAGGGGGCGGTACGAGCAGTACTTC. Translating it yields CASSLDRGRYEQYF. The chain joins TRBV5-1 to TRBJ2-7; 9 nucleotides align to TRBD1. The CDR3 extends over 14 amino acids. V gave up 0 bases and J gave up 4 bases; unmatched junction bases: 2. Germline loops: CDR1 SGHRS, CDR2 YFSETQ. The complete variable domain, with remaining parts taken from reference TRBV5-1 and TRBJ2-7, reads KAGVTQTPRYLIKTRGQQVTLSCSPISGHRSVSWYQQTPGQGLQFLFEYFSETQRNKGNFPGRFSGRQFSNSRSEMNVSTLELGDSALYLCASSLDRGRYEQYFGPGTRLTVT.

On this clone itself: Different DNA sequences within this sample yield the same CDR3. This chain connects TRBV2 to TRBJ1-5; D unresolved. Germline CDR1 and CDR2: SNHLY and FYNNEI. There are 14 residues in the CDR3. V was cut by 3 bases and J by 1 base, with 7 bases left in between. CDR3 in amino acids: CASSDSGSNQPQHF. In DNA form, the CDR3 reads TGTGCCAGCAGTGATTCCGGGAGCAATCAGCCCCAGCATTTT. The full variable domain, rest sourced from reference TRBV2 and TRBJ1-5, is EPEVTQTPSHQVTQMGQEVILRCVPISNHLYFYWYRQILGQKVEFLVSFYNNEISEKSEIFDDQFSVERPDGSNFTLKIRSTKLEDSAMYFCASSDSGSNQPQHFGDGTRLSIL.

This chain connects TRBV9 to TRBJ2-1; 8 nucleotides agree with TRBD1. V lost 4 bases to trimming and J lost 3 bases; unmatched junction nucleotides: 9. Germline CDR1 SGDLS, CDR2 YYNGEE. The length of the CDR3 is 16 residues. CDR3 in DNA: TGTGCCAGCAGCCTCACCGGGACAGGTAACTACAATGAGCAGTTCTTC. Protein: CASSLTGTGNYNEQFF.

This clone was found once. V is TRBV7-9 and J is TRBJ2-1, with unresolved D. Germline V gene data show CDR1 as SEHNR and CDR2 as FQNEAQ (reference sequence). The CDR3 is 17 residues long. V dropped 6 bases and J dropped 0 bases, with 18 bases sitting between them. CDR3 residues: CASSSAEARSSYNEQFF. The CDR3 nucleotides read TGTGCCAGCAGTTCGGCTGAGGCACGGAGCTCCTACAATGAGCAGTTCTTC.

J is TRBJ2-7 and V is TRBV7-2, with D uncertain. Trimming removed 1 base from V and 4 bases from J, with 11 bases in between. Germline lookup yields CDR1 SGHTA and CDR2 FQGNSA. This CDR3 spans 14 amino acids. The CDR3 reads CASSLVDGEYEQYF. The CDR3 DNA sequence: TGTGCCAGCAGCTTAGTGGACGGAGAATACGAGCAGTACTTC.

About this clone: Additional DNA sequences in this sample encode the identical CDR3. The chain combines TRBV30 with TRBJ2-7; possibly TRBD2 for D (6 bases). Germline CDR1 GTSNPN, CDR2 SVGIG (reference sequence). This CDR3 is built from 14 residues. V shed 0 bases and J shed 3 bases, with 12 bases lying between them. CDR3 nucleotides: TGTGCCTGGAGTGTCGGAGGGAAGGTCTACGAGCAGTACTTC. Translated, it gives CAWSVGGKVYEQYF.

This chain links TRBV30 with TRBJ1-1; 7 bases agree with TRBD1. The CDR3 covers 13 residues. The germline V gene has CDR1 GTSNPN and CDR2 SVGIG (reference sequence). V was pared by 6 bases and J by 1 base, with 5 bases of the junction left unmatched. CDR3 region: CACAGTENTEAFF. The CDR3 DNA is TGTGCCTGCGCCGGGACAGAGAACACTGAAGCTTTCTTT.

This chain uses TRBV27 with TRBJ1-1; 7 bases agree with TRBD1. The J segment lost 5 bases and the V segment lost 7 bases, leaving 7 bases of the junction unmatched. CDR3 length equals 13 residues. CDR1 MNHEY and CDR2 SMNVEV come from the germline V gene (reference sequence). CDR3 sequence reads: CASNRQGGTEAFF. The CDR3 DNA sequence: TGTGCCAGCAATAGACAGGGTGGAACTGAAGCTTTCTTT.

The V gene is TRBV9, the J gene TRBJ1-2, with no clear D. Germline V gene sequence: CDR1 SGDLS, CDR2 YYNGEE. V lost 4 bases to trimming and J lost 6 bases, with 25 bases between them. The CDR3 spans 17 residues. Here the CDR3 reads CASSQNLQVLFKDGYTF. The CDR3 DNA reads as TGTGCCAGCAGCCAGAACCTCCAAGTCCTATTCAAGGATGGCTACACCTTC.

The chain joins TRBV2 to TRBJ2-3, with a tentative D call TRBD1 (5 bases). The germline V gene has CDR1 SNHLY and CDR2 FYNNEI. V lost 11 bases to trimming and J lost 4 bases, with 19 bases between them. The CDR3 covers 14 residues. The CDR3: CASLFAGWADTQYF. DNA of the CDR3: TGTGCCTCCCTTTTTGCAGGGTGGGCAGATACGCAGTATTTT.

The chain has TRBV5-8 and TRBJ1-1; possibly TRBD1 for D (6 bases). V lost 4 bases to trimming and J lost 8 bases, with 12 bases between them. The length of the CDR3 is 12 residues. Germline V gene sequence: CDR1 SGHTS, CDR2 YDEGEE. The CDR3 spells CASSPGQREAFF. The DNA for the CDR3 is TGTGCCAGCAGCCCCGGACAGCGAGAAGCTTTCTTT.

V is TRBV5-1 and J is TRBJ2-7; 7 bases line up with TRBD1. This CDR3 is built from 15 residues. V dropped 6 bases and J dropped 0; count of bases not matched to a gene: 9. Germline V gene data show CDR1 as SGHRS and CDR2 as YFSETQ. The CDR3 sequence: CASNDGTASSYEQYF. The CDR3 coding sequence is TGCGCCAGCAATGATGGGACAGCGAGCTCCTACGAGCAGTACTTC.

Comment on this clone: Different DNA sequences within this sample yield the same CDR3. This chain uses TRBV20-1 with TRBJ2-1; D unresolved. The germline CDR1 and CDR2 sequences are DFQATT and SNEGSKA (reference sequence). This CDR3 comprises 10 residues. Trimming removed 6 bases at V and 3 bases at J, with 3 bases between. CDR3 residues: CSAHYNEQFF. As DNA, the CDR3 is TGCAGTGCCCACTACAATGAGCAGTTCTTC.

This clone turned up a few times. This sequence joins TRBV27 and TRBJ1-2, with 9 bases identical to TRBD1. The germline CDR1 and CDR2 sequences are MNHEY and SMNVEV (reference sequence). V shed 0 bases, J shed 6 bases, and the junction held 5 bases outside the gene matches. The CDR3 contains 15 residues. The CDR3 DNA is TGTGCCAGCAGTTTATCTGGGACAGGGTTTAATGGCTACACCTTC. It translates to CASSLSGTGFNGYTF.

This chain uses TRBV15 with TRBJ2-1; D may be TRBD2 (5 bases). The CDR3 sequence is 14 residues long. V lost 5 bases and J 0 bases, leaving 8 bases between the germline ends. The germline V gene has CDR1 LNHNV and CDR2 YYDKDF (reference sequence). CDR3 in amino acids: CATSARGSYNEQFF. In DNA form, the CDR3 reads TGTGCCACCAGCGCCCGGGGCTCCTACAATGAGCAGTTCTTC.

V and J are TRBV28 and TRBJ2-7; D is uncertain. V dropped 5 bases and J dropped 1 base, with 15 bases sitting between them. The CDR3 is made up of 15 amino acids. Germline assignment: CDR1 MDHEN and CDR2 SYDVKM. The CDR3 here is CASSVSRGRSYEQYF. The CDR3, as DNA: TGTGCCAGCAGTGTAAGCCGAGGCAGGTCCTACGAGCAGTACTTC.

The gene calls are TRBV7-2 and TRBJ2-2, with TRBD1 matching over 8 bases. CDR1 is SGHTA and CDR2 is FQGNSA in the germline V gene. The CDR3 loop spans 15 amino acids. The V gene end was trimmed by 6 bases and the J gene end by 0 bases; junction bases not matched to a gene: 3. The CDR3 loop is CASRDRVTNTGELFF. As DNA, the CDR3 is TGTGCCAGCAGGGACAGGGTTACGAACACCGGGGAGCTGTTTTTT.

The CDR3 bases are TGCGCCAGCAGTGACCCGGGAACAGGGGTCAAAAACATTCAGTACTTC. It translates to CASSDPGTGVKNIQYF. The J gene is TRBJ2-4, the V gene TRBV10-1; TRBD1 matches at 7 bases. V shed 3 bases, J shed 3 bases, and the junction held 8 bases outside the gene matches. The CDR3 length is 16 residues. CDR1 WNHNN and CDR2 SYGVQD come from the germline V gene (reference sequence).

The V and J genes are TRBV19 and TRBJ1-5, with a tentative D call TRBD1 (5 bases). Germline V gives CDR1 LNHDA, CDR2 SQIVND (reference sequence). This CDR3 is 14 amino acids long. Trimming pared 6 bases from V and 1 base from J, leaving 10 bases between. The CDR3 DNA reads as TGTGCCAGTAGCAGGGCCTTGAGCAATCAGCCCCAGCATTTT. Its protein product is CASSRALSNQPQHF.